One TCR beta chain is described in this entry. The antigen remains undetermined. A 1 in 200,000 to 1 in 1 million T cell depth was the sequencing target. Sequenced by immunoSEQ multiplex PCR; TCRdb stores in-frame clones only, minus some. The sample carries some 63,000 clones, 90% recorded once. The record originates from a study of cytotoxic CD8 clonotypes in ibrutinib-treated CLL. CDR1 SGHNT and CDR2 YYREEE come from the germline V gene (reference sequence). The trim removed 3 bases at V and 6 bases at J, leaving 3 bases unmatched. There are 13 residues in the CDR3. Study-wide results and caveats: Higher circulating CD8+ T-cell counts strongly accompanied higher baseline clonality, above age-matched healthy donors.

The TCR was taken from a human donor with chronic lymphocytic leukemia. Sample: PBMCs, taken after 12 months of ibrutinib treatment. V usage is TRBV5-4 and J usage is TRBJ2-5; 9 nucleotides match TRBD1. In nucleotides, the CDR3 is TGTGCCAGCAGCTCAGACAGGGGGAAGACCCAGTACTTC. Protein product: CASSSDRGKTQYF.